Listed below are T cell receptor beta chains from one sample, sequenced in a study of shared clonotypes between healthy human individuals. Using immunoSEQ multiplex PCR, the repertoire was profiled, and TCRdb retains in-frame clones only, with some absent. Of around 620,000 clones listed, 85% to 95% are singletons. Input material: naive CD8+ T cells sorted from blood. These receptors all stem from a woman between 25 and 40 years old in good health. Both conserved end residues are part of each CDR3. Each record gives: D gene, V gene, J gene, clone size, CDR3 protein, CDR3 DNA. A D gene is named only where the DNA matches it firmly. Clone size is shown for a subset of rows, as once, few, many or a class of expanded clone.

>-|TRBV28|TRBJ2-7|-
CASRTAAAHEQYF
TGTGCCAGCAGAACCGCAGCGGCTCACGAGCAGTACTTC
>-|TRBV4-1|TRBJ1-3|few
CASSPGSISGNTIYF
TGCGCCAGCAGCCCGGGGAGTATCTCTGGAAACACCATATATTTT
>-|TRBV27|TRBJ2-3|-
CASSQRDWSTDTQYF
TGTGCCAGCAGCCAAAGGGACTGGAGCACAGATACGCAGTATTTT
>TRBD2|TRBV27|TRBJ2-1|-
CASSPIAGATYNEQFF
TGTGCCAGCAGTCCAATAGCGGGAGCAACCTACAATGAGCAGTTCTTC
>-|TRBV2|TRBJ2-1|-
CASSETGSSYNEQFF
TGTGCCAGCAGTGAAACTGGGAGCTCCTACAATGAGCAGTTCTTC
>-|TRBV13|TRBJ1-2|-
CASSDPGLGNGYTF
TGTGCCAGCAGCGACCCGGGACTGGGAAATGGCTACACCTTC
>TRBD2|TRBV5-1|TRBJ2-1|-
CASSLGTSGRLDEQFF
TGCGCCAGCAGCTTGGGGACTAGCGGGAGACTCGATGAGCAGTTCTTC
>-|TRBV2|TRBJ1-3|-
CASSEGLLWGAPGNTIYF
TGTGCCAGCAGTGAAGGGCTTCTCTGGGGGGCCCCTGGAAACACCATATATTTT
>-|TRBV6-5|TRBJ2-7|-
CASSYAPGAGEQYF
TGTGCCAGCAGTTACGCACCCGGGGCGGGCGAGCAGTACTTC
>TRBD1|TRBV28|TRBJ2-3|-
CASSSRTGGSTDTQYF
TGTGCCAGCAGCTCCCGGACAGGGGGCTCCACAGATACGCAGTATTTT
>-|TRBV7-9|TRBJ2-7|-
CASSLAGTDVYEQYF
TGTGCCAGCAGCTTAGCTGGGACCGACGTCTACGAGCAGTACTTC
>-|TRBV19|TRBJ1-1|-
CASRDSTLEAFF
TGTGCCAGTAGGGACAGTACGCTTGAAGCTTTCTTT
>-|TRBV28|TRBJ1-2|-
CASSFGQEYYGYTF
TGTGCCAGCAGTTTCGGGCAGGAGTACTATGGCTACACCTTC
>TRBD2|TRBV7-8|TRBJ2-1|-
CASSFASGQRSYNEQFF
TGTGCCAGCAGCTTTGCTAGCGGACAACGATCGTACAATGAGCAGTTCTTC
>-|TRBV6-5|TRBJ2-5|-
CASSYYGGQETQYF
TGTGCCAGCAGTTATTACGGGGGCCAAGAGACCCAGTACTTC
>TRBD1|TRBV19|TRBJ1-2|once
CASRDRESGGYTF
TGTGCCAGTAGGGACAGGGAATCGGGTGGCTACACCTTC
>-|TRBV6-6|TRBJ2-7|-
CASSYGSDYEQYF
TGTGCCAGCAGTTACGGGTCAGACTACGAGCAGTACTTC
>TRBD1|TRBV7-9|TRBJ2-1|-
CASSPRTGGSYNEQFF
TGTGCCAGCAGCCCTCGGACAGGGGGGTCCTACAATGAGCAGTTCTTC
>TRBD1|TRBV2|TRBJ2-5|-
CASGKSTGGTQYF
TGTGCCAGCGGGAAAAGCACAGGGGGGACCCAGTACTTC
>-|TRBV29-1|TRBJ2-1|-
CSVDAYNEQFF
TGCAGCGTTGACGCTTACAATGAGCAGTTCTTC
>-|TRBV27|TRBJ1-5|-
CASSPQDLGNQPQHF
TGTGCCAGCAGTCCACAGGATTTGGGCAATCAGCCCCAGCATTTT
>-|TRBV19|TRBJ1-5|-
CASSILGVSNQPQHF
TGTGCCAGTAGTATCTTGGGGGTAAGCAATCAGCCCCAGCATTTT
>TRBD2|TRBV7-9|TRBJ2-1|-
CASSLVTTSGGNEQFF
TGTGCCAGCAGCTTAGTGACGACTAGCGGGGGCAATGAGCAGTTCTTC
>TRBD1|TRBV30|TRBJ1-1|-
CAWSAGQGRTEAFF
TGTGCCTGGAGTGCTGGACAGGGGAGGACTGAAGCTTTCTTT
>-|TRBV27|TRBJ2-3|-
CASSRHTRWNLPGPTDTQYF
TGTGCCAGCAGTCGACATACCAGGTGGAACCTTCCGGGCCCGACAGATACGCAGTATTTT
>-|TRBV5-6|TRBJ2-5|-
CASSLGSTRRKTQYF
TGTGCCAGCAGCTTGGGATCGACTAGAAGAAAGACCCAGTACTTC
>-|TRBV28|TRBJ2-3|-
CASWSTDTQYF
TGTGCCAGCTGGAGCACAGATACGCAGTATTTT
>-|TRBV9|TRBJ2-3|-
CASSLGVVTDTQYF
TGTGCCAGCTCCCTCGGAGTTGTTACAGATACGCAGTATTTT
>TRBD2|TRBV28|TRBJ2-7|-
CASSSHQEAGAYEQYF
TGTGCCAGCAGTTCACATCAAGAAGCGGGAGCCTACGAGCAGTACTTC
>TRBD2|TRBV7-9|TRBJ2-7|-
CASSLLGGQGLAGDEQYF
TGTGCCAGCAGCTTATTAGGTGGGCAGGGACTAGCGGGAGACGAGCAGTACTTC
>TRBD1|TRBV28|TRBJ1-1|-
CASSTGTEKNTEAFF
TGTGCCAGCAGTACCGGGACAGAGAAGAACACTGAAGCTTTCTTT
>-|TRBV28|TRBJ1-2|once
CASLRAFNYGYTF
TGTGCCAGCCTTCGGGCCTTTAACTATGGCTACACCTTC